This TCR beta chain was sequenced for a study of monozygotic twins with inflammatory bowel disease. TCRdb reprocessed the 5' RACE reads, keeping one entry per CDR3 protein, no DNA. The sample table includes about 330,000 distinct CDR3 sequences. This TCR derives from a human donor with ulcerative colitis or Crohn's disease, or a healthy co-twin of an affected twin (not recorded which). The sequenced sample was blood.

CDR3 sequence reads: CASSRIRFQETQYF. J is TRBJ2-5 and V is TRBV7-8. CDR3 length: 14 residues. In germline, CDR1 is SGHVS, CDR2 FQNEAQ.